The 8 T cell receptor beta chains presented below share a single source sample, sequenced in a study of cytomegalovirus exposure and HLA in healthy donors. PCR used 60 Vbeta primers and 13 Jbeta primers. Some clones are missing from TCRdb's copy, which holds only in-frame ones; the method was immunoSEQ multiplex PCR. The sample records about 120,000 clones, 60% to 80% being singletons. The sample was PBMCs. The receptors were gathered from a human donor in good health.

V gene TRBV19 combines with J gene TRBJ2-1, with 8 bases matching TRBD2. Germline V lookup: CDR1 LNHDA, CDR2 SQIVND (reference sequence). The CDR3 covers 13 residues. Germline trimming cut 5 bases from V and 10 bases from J; bases unmatched to any gene: 7. CDR3 nucleotides: TGTGCCAGTAGTCCCTCACCGGGGGGGGAGCAGTTCTTC. It codes for CASSPSPGGEQFF.

As concerns this clone: Its ends do not fully match the called genes, so a read error is possible. The V call is TRBV7-7, the J call TRBJ2-7, with a tentative D call TRBD2 (6 bases). Germline loops: CDR1 SSHAT, CDR2 FNYEAQ (reference sequence). The CDR3 spans 13 residues. DNA of the CDR3: TGTGCTAGCAGCAGAGGGAGGTCCTACGAGCAGTACTTC. Protein product: CASSRGRSYEQYF.

This clone was counted only a few times. The rearrangement uses TRBV15 and TRBJ2-3; D gene ambiguous. Trimming stripped 2 bases from V and 4 bases from J, with 7 bases between. The CDR3 consists of 13 residues. Germline V gene lookup returns CDR1 LNHNV and CDR2 YYDKDF (reference sequence). CDR3 region: CATSRPPPDTQYF. As DNA, the CDR3 is TGTGCCACCAGCAGACCTCCCCCAGATACGCAGTATTTT.

The chain is built from TRBV28 and TRBJ1-2; tentatively, D is TRBD1 (5 bases). Germline V gives CDR1 MDHEN, CDR2 SYDVKM. Trimming pared 6 bases from V and 4 bases from J, leaving 12 bases between. The CDR3 has 13 residues. CDR3 nucleotide sequence: TGTGCCAGCAGGATTGACAGTTTCTATGGCTACACCTTC. This sequence encodes CASRIDSFYGYTF.

This clone was detected a few times. This chain uses TRBV27 with TRBJ1-4; 8 bases line up with TRBD1. This CDR3 has 16 residues. The V gene's germline CDR1 is MNHEY and CDR2 SMNVEV (reference sequence). With 3 bases clipped from V and 10 bases from J, the junction kept 13 bases outside the gene matches. CDR3: CASSFLVAGGGGKLFF. The CDR3 DNA reads as TGTGCCAGCAGTTTTCTTGTCGCAGGGGGCGGGGGAAAACTGTTTTTT. The full variable domain, in which reference TRBV27 and TRBJ1-4 provide the parts outside the CDR3, is EAQVTQNPRYLITVTGKKLTVTCSQNMNHEYMSWYRQDPGLGLRQIYYSMNVEVTDKGDVPEGYKVSRKEKRNFPLILESPSPNQTSLYFCASSFLVAGGGGKLFFGSGTQLSVL.

Turning to this clone: An end of the junction does not agree with germline; a read error may underlie this. V is TRBV27 and J is TRBJ2-7; D ambiguous. The germline V gene encodes CDR1 MNHEY and CDR2 SMNVEV (reference sequence). The CDR3 contains 13 residues. The CDR3: CASSSLNSYAQYF. CDR3 bases: TGTGCCAGCAGCTCTTTGAACTCCTACGCGCAGTACTTC.

The genes are TRBV2 and TRBJ1-2; 8 bases are a match to TRBD1. V was pared by 7 bases and J by 0 bases, with 7 bases of the junction left unmatched. Germline assignment: CDR1 SNHLY and CDR2 FYNNEI. The CDR3 runs 15 residues. CDR3 region: CASKQDRATNYGYTF. CDR3 in DNA: TGTGCCAGCAAGCAGGACAGGGCCACTAACTATGGCTACACCTTC. Using reference TRBV2 and TRBJ1-2 for the parts outside the CDR3, the full variable domain is EPEVTQTPSHQVTQMGQEVILRCVPISNHLYFYWYRQILGQKVEFLVSFYNNEISEKSEIFDDQFSVERPDGSNFTLKIRSTKLEDSAMYFCASKQDRATNYGYTFGSGTRLTVV.

DNA of the CDR3: TGTGCCAGCAGTTACCGACAGGGGCCTAATTTGGCACCCCTCCACTTT. It translates to CASSYRQGPNLAPLHF. The chain couples TRBV6-5 to TRBJ1-6, with 8 bases fitting TRBD1. Germline V gives CDR1 MNHEY, CDR2 SVGAGI. The CDR3 spans 16 residues. With V trimmed by 2 bases and J by 11 bases, 11 bases remained unmatched.